The 7 T cell receptor beta chains reported below all come from one sample, sequenced in a study of beta chain features in type 1 diabetes. Study-wide findings and caveats: Moderately but significantly shorter TCRB CDR3s were found in Type 1 diabetes patients in all four CD4+ subsets.

As every portion of the isolated RNA was reverse transcribed, the sequencing read expressed TCRB transcripts. Profiling relied on immunoSEQ multiplex PCR, and the TCRdb table lists in-frame clones only, not all of them. The sample records 630,000 or so clones, around an eighth being singletons. No cognate antigen is known for these TCRs. Sequencing was performed on naive CD4+ T cells from blood. These receptor sequences come from a young man with type 1 diabetes.

CDR3 DNA sequence: TGCGCCAGCAGCCGTAACGGACTAGCGGGGGTCTACAATGAGCAGTTCTTC. Protein product: CASSRNGLAGVYNEQFF. The rearrangement uses TRBV4-3 and TRBJ2-1, with 13 bases fitting TRBD2. CDR1 and CDR2 (germline): LGHNA, YSLEER. This CDR3 region has 17 residues. V was pared by 4 bases and J by 3 bases, with 6 bases of the junction left unmatched.

This clone was found a few times. The same CDR3 also results from other DNA sequences found in this sample. V and J are TRBV7-9 and TRBJ2-3, with unresolved D. Per the germline V gene, CDR1 is SEHNR and CDR2 is FQNEAQ (reference sequence). The CDR3 is made up of 12 amino acids. Trimming left V 5 bases short and J 6 bases short, with 9 bases between. CDR3 amino acids: CASSLVGDTQYF. The CDR3, as DNA: TGTGCCAGCAGCCTTGTTGGGGATACGCAGTATTTT.

The sample holds a few counts of this clone. J is TRBJ2-7 and V is TRBV11-2; D is unclear. The CDR3 covers 17 residues. The ends were cut back, 1 base at V and 8 bases at J, with 24 bases in the middle. Germline CDR1 and CDR2: SGHAT and FQNNGV. The CDR3: CASSLVLAATTVGQQYF. The CDR3 nucleotides read TGTGCCAGCAGCTTAGTGTTGGCAGCTACCACGGTCGGGCAGCAGTACTTC.

The rearrangement joins TRBV9 to TRBJ2-2; 9 bases fit TRBD2. V shed 3 bases and J 5 bases; nucleotides not matched to a gene: 11. From germline, CDR1 is SGDLS and CDR2 YYNGEE. The CDR3 contains 17 residues. CDR3 sequence: CASSAAGGPLVTGELFF. As DNA, the CDR3 is TGTGCCAGCAGCGCGGCGGGAGGGCCATTGGTTACCGGGGAGCTGTTTTTT.

The rearrangement uses TRBV30 and TRBJ2-1; possible D gene TRBD2, 5 bases. Germline loops: CDR1 GTSNPN, CDR2 SVGIG (reference sequence). V dropped 2 bases and J dropped 6 bases, with 23 bases sitting between them. The CDR3 extends over 17 amino acids. The CDR3 protein is CAWSLTRVWELGNEQFF. CDR3 DNA sequence: TGTGCCTGGAGTCTTACAAGGGTGTGGGAGCTGGGCAATGAGCAGTTCTTC.

This clone was counted between two and nine times. The CDR3 sequence is CASSPPGTGPHTF. The DNA for the CDR3 is TGTGCCAGCAGCCCTCCTGGGACAGGACCCCACACCTTC. The rearrangement joins TRBV4-2 to TRBJ1-2; 8 bases match TRBD1. Trimming at V came to 4 bases and at J to 12 bases, leaving 10 bases not matched to a gene. Germline values: CDR1 LGHNA, CDR2 YNFKEQ. The CDR3 has 13 residues.

This clone was observed a few times. The chain joins TRBV28 to TRBJ1-1; D is uncertain. Trimming removed 5 bases at V and 8 bases at J, with 12 bases between. Germline V CDR1 and CDR2: MDHEN, SYDVKM. This CDR3 spans 12 amino acids. In nucleotides, the CDR3 is TGTGCCAGCAGTAATAGTTTGGGCGAAGCTTTCTTT. Translation: CASSNSLGEAFF.